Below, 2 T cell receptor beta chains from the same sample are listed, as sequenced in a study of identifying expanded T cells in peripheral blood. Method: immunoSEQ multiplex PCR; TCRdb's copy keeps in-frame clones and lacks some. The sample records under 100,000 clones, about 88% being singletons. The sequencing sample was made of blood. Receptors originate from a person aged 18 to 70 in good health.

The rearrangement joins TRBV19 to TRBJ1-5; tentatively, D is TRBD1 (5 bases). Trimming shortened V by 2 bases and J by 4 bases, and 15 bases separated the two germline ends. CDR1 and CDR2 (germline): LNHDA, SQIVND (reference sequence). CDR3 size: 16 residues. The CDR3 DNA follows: TGTGCCAGTAGTATAACTCCCCTCGGGGGAAATCAGCCCCAGCATTTT. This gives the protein CASSITPLGGNQPQHF.

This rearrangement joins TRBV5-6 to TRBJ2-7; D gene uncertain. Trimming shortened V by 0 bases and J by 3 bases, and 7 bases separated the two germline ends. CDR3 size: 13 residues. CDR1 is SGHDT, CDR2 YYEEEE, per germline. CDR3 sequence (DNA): TGTGCCAGCAGCTTGGCCCCCGACTACGAGCAGTACTTC. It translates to CASSLAPDYEQYF.